This record looks at one T cell receptor (beta chain) sequence and its context. This sample was included in a study of blood T cell repertoires in COVID-19. Profiling relied on immunoSEQ multiplex PCR, and the TCRdb table lists in-frame clones only, not all of them. The table includes 250,000 to 300,000 clones, 70% to 90% detected once. In germline, CDR1 is MNHNS, CDR2 SASEGT. This CDR3 comprises 16 residues. Trimming took off 1 base at V and 0 bases at J, with 10 bases between the two ends. The TCR comes from a woman in her forties or fifties with COVID-19, enrolled during active disease. The chain has TRBV6-1 and TRBJ2-4; unclear D gene. Sequencing was performed on peripheral blood. CDR3 amino acids: CASSEGYSLAKNIQYF. The CDR3 DNA sequence: TGTGCCAGCAGTGAAGGCTATTCCTTAGCCAAAAACATTCAGTACTTC.